These T cell receptor beta chains were read from a single sample in a study of blood T cell repertoires in COVID-19. The assay was immunoSEQ multiplex PCR, and TCRdb's table has in-frame clones only and misses some. The sample consists of about 160,000 clones, roughly 90% of them appearing once. Sequenced: peripheral blood. These receptors originate from a man aged 55-75 years with active or convalescent COVID-19. Each CDR3 is given with its conserved first and last residue. Each record gives: D gene, J gene, CDR3 length, clone size, V gene, CDR3 protein, CDR3 DNA. D genes are given only for firm matches. The size field is filled for only some rows; it gives once, few, many or a size class.

>TRBD2|TRBJ2-7|15|-|TRBV2
CASSVSGVSSYEQYF
TGTGCCAGCAGTGTAAGCGGGGTAAGCTCCTACGAGCAGTACTTC
>-|TRBJ2-1|11|-|TRBV14
CASRQGSEQFF
TGTGCCAGCAGACAGGGTTCTGAGCAGTTCTTC
>-|TRBJ1-5|14|-|TRBV7-9
CASSLESSNQPQHF
TGTGCCAGCAGCTTAGAATCGAGCAATCAGCCCCAGCATTTT
>-|TRBJ2-6|17|-|TRBV30
CAWTRGGGRGGSDVLTF
TGTGCCTGGACCAGAGGGGGAGGGCGAGGAGGTAGTGACGTCCTGACTTTC
>TRBD1|TRBJ2-3|16|-|TRBV11-2
CASSLSTGGITDTQYF
TGTGCCAGCAGCTTGTCGACAGGGGGCATCACAGATACGCAGTATTTT
>-|TRBJ1-1|12|-|TRBV10-3
CATRGLITEAFF
TGTGCCACGAGGGGGTTGATCACTGAAGCTTTCTTT
>-|TRBJ1-2|13|-|TRBV18
CASSVGQSYGYTF
TGTGCCAGCTCAGTCGGACAAAGCTATGGCTACACCTTC
>-|TRBJ2-7|14|once|TRBV21-1
CASSSPGLAGEQYF
TGTGCCAGCAGCTCCCCGGGACTAGCGGGAGAGCAGTACTTC
>-|TRBJ1-4|15|-|TRBV5-1
CASSPSGSGGEKLFF
TGCGCCAGCAGCCCCTCAGGGTCGGGGGGTGAAAAACTGTTTTTT
>TRBD1|TRBJ2-7|15|-|TRBV19
CASSISGTGRTEQYF
TGTGCCAGTAGTATAAGTGGGACAGGGCGTACCGAGCAGTACTTC
>-|TRBJ1-6|13|-|TRBV14
CASSPGGNSPLHF
TGTGCCAGCAGCCCGGGGGGAAATTCACCCCTCCACTTT
>TRBD1|TRBJ1-3|14|-|TRBV12-5
CASGLGTDANTIYF
TGTGCTAGTGGTCTCGGGACAGATGCAAACACCATATATTTT
>-|TRBJ2-7|14|-|TRBV10-1
CASSEKGHSYEQYF
TGCGCCAGCAGTGAAAAGGGGCATTCCTACGAGCAGTACTTC
>-|TRBJ2-7|15|few|TRBV6-5
CASSYGLQGPGEQYF
TGTGCCAGCAGTTACGGATTACAGGGCCCCGGCGAGCAGTACTTC
>TRBD1|TRBJ1-1|15|once|TRBV2
CASSEEGQGVTEAFF
TGTGCCAGCAGTGAAGAAGGACAGGGAGTCACTGAAGCTTTCTTT
>TRBD2|TRBJ2-7|16|-|TRBV7-2
CASSFRGTSGSFEQYF
TGTGCCAGCAGCTTCAGGGGGACTAGCGGGAGTTTCGAGCAGTACTTC
>-|TRBJ1-2|15|-|TRBV6-1
CASSEAEVGGSGYTF
TGTGCCAGCAGTGAAGCGGAGGTAGGAGGGTCCGGCTACACCTTC
>TRBD2|TRBJ2-7|15|-|TRBV6-2/TRBV6-3
CASSYSGSPTYEQYF
TGTGCCAGCAGTTATAGCGGGAGTCCCACCTACGAGCAGTACTTC
>-|TRBJ1-4|14|-|TRBV6-5
CATDRGGLNEKLFF
TGTGCCACTGACCGAGGAGGGCTAAATGAAAAACTGTTTTTT
>-|TRBJ2-1|11|-|TRBV6-5
CASSYFGEQFF
TGTGCCAGCAGTTACTTCGGTGAGCAGTTCTTC
>TRBD1|TRBJ1-3|15|-|TRBV20-1
CSASGDSSSGNTIYF
TGCAGTGCTAGTGGGGACAGCAGCTCTGGAAACACCATATATTTT
>-|TRBJ1-5|15|-|TRBV19
CASSGSAGWDQPQHF
TGTGCCAGTAGTGGCTCCGCAGGGTGGGATCAGCCCCAGCATTTT
>-|TRBJ2-1|15|once|TRBV7-7
CASSLVEGSYNEQFF
TGTGCCAGCAGCTTAGTAGAGGGTTCCTACAATGAGCAGTTCTTC